This TCR beta chain was captured by sequencing in a study of blood T cell repertoires in COVID-19. Study as a whole: Spain, Italy and the United States supplied samples that represented acute and convalescent COVID-19. T cells, B-cell-depleted T cells, or PBMCs supplied cDNA or gDNA.

TCRdb's copy holds only in-frame clones and misses some; the assay was immunoSEQ multiplex PCR. This table holds roughly 97,000 clones, roughly 84% found once. CDR1 is SNHLY, CDR2 FYNNEI, per germline. The CDR3 contains 11 residues. V was shortened by 8 bases and J by 3 bases, with 5 bases between the two germline ends. The V gene is TRBV2, the J gene TRBJ2-1; unclear D gene. The sequence was obtained from a man aged 55 to 70 with acute or convalescent COVID-19. Material: peripheral blood. The CDR3 spells CASGDYNEQFF. In nucleotides, the CDR3 is TGTGCCAGCGGAGACTACAATGAGCAGTTCTTC.